A single sample is the source of the 6 T cell receptor beta chains below, sequenced in a study of control samples from healthy donors and cancer patients. Clones were sequenced by immunoSEQ multiplex PCR, and TCRdb holds only the in-frame ones, with some missing. This sample has about 120,000 clones, with just under 90% found just once. Sequenced material: blood. The source of these receptors is a man in his thirties or forties in good health.

The rearrangement links TRBV5-5 to TRBJ1-3, with D hard to call. This CDR3 contains 14 residues. Between the trimmed V and J ends, which lost 0 bases and 4 bases, there was a span of 8 bases. Per germline, CDR1 SGHKS and CDR2 YYEKEE (reference sequence). The DNA of the CDR3 is TGTGCCAGCAGCTTGGCTTGGGGAGGAAACACCATATATTTT. Translation gives CASSLAWGGNTIYF.

DNA for the CDR3: TGCGCCAGCAGCCCTGAAGCTGATCAGCCCCAGCATTTT. Its translation is CASSPEADQPQHF. This chain links TRBV5-1 with TRBJ1-5; D not certain. Trimming removed 4 bases at V and 5 bases at J, with 10 bases between. The CDR3 runs to 13 residues. The V gene's germline CDR1 is SGHRS and CDR2 YFSETQ.

The rearrangement links TRBV10-1 to TRBJ2-7; 10 bases map to TRBD1. CDR1 WNHNN and CDR2 SYGVQD come from the germline V gene (reference sequence). The CDR3 totals 14 residues. Germline trimming cut 2 bases from V and 2 bases from J; bases unmatched to any gene: 0. In DNA, the CDR3 is TGCGCCAGCAGTGAGGGGACAGGGGCCTACGAGCAGTACGTC. Translating it yields CASSEGTGAYEQYV.

The rearrangement uses TRBV3-1 (or the pseudogene TRBV3-2) and TRBJ1-2; D is ambiguous. Germline CDR1 is LGHDT and CDR2 is YNNKEL (reference sequence). This CDR3 comprises 15 residues. The ends were cut back, 3 bases at V and 3 bases at J, with 14 bases in the middle. The chain's CDR3 is CASSQRARTDYGYTF. The CDR3, as DNA: TGTGCCAGCAGCCAGAGGGCCCGAACGGACTATGGCTACACCTTC.

The chain couples TRBV24-1 to TRBJ2-1; 8 bases fit TRBD2. Germline-derived CDR1 and CDR2 are KGHDR and SFDVKD. CDR3 size: 15 residues. V lost 6 bases and J lost 2; bases outside the gene matches: 5. The CDR3 region has the DNA TGTGCCACCAGTTCGGGGGGGGGCCCCTACAATGAGCAGTTCTTC. This codes for CATSSGGGPYNEQFF.

The rearrangement uses TRBV6-2 or TRBV6-3 and TRBJ2-7, with unresolved D. This CDR3 has 16 residues. V was shortened by 0 bases and J by 0 bases, with 12 bases between the two germline ends. Germline CDR1 reads MNHEY; CDR2 reads SVGEGT. This CDR3 reads CASSYSETDSSYEQYV. The CDR3 nucleotides are TGTGCCAGCAGTTACTCGGAGACGGATAGCTCCTACGAGCAGTACGTC.